Following are 30 T cell receptor beta chains from one sample sequenced in a study of cytomegalovirus exposure and HLA in healthy donors. Clones were read by immunoSEQ multiplex PCR, and TCRdb kept only the in-frame ones, dropping some. The sample holds about 60,000 clones; around 96% are singletons and the top ten take approximately 0.95%. The sample taken for sequencing was PBMCs. All receptors come from a man younger than 30 in good health and CMV-seronegative.

The gene calls are TRBV5-4 and TRBJ2-1; TRBD2 aligns across 8 bases. The germline CDR1 and CDR2 sequences are SGHNT and YYREEE (reference sequence). The junction had 5 bases not matched to a gene; V was cut back by 4 bases and J by 5 bases. The CDR3 covers 14 residues. The CDR3 nucleotides read TGTGCCAGCAGCGCCGGGAGGGCCGACAATGAGCAGTTCTTC. Translated, it gives CASSAGRADNEQFF.

This chain joins TRBV12-5 and TRBJ2-1; D is uncertain. This CDR3 spans 15 amino acids. The germline gives CDR1 LGHNT, CDR2 FRNRAP. Trimming shortened V by 1 base and J by 1 base, and 8 bases separated the two germline ends. This CDR3 reads CASGLGDTSYNEQFF. The CDR3 bases are TGTGCTAGTGGTTTGGGAGACACATCCTACAATGAGCAGTTCTTC.

This sequence joins TRBV12-5 and TRBJ2-5; possible D gene TRBD1, 6 bases. Deletions cut 1 base from V and 2 bases from J, with 14 bases between. This CDR3 is built from 16 residues. The germline V gene has CDR1 LGHNT and CDR2 FRNRAP. The CDR3 spells CASGLGNRVGQETQYF. The CDR3 bases are TGTGCTAGTGGTTTGGGGAACAGGGTGGGTCAAGAGACCCAGTACTTC.

The rearrangement joins TRBV14 to TRBJ2-5, with 11 bases identical to TRBD2. The germline gives CDR1 SGHDN, CDR2 FVKESK. The CDR3 is made up of 15 amino acids. The V gene end was trimmed by 1 base and the J gene end by 5 bases; junction bases not matched to a gene: 3. The CDR3 here is CASSQGLAGTETQYF. The CDR3, as DNA: TGTGCCAGCAGCCAAGGACTAGCGGGAACGGAGACCCAGTACTTC.

The rearrangement joins TRBV27 to TRBJ2-7; TRBD1 aligns across 9 bases. CDR3 length: 14 residues. Trimming removed 6 bases from V and 3 bases from J; junction bases left unmatched: 6. The germline CDR1 and CDR2 sequences are MNHEY and SMNVEV (reference sequence). CDR3 amino acids: CASRLGTGSYEQYF. The DNA for the CDR3 is TGTGCCAGCAGACTGGGGACAGGGAGCTACGAGCAGTACTTC.

This rearrangement joins TRBV7-9 to TRBJ1-4, with D unresolved. The germline V gene has CDR1 SEHNR and CDR2 FQNEAQ (reference sequence). V was clipped by 1 base and J by 5 bases, with 11 bases between them. The CDR3 is 15 residues long. Written as DNA, the CDR3 is TGTGCCAGCAGCTTAGAAGGAGCGAGAAATGAAAAACTGTTTTTT. Its protein product is CASSLEGARNEKLFF.

The chain has TRBV5-1 and TRBJ2-3; TRBD1 matches at 7 bases. The germline gives CDR1 SGHRS, CDR2 YFSETQ. The ends lost 0 bases at V and 2 bases at J; junction bases unmatched: 3. The CDR3 consists of 15 residues. In DNA, the CDR3 is TGCGCCAGCAGCTTGGTGACAGGGCTCACAGATACGCAGTATTTT. Residues: CASSLVTGLTDTQYF.

This clone appeared a single time. The V call is TRBV4-1, the J call TRBJ2-1; D is perhaps TRBD2 (5 bases). V was pared by 2 bases and J by 8 bases, with 10 bases between. This CDR3 is 13 amino acids long. Germline V gene data show CDR1 as MGHRA and CDR2 as YSYEKL. DNA of the CDR3: TGCGCCAGCAGCCAATGGCTGAGGGATGAGCAGTTCTTC. Translating gives CASSQWLRDEQFF.

V usage is TRBV9 and J usage is TRBJ2-5; TRBD2 matches 11 bases. The germline V gene has CDR1 SGDLS and CDR2 YYNGEE. The CDR3 contains 15 residues. Trimming removed 2 bases from V and 1 base from J; junction bases left unmatched: 1. The CDR3, as DNA: TGTGCCAGCAGCGTCACTAGCGGGAGCCAAGAGACCCAGTACTTC. It is translated as CASSVTSGSQETQYF.

The gene calls are TRBV19 and TRBJ2-5, with TRBD1 matching over 9 bases. The CDR3 is 15 residues long. The ends lost 9 bases at V and 4 bases at J; junction bases unmatched: 12. Germline assignment: CDR1 LNHDA and CDR2 SQIVND (reference sequence). The CDR3 spells CASSRPGQGIETQYF. The CDR3 bases are TGTGCCAGCAGTCGACCGGGACAGGGTATAGAGACCCAGTACTTC. Combining the CDR3 with reference TRBV19 and TRBJ2-5 gives the whole variable domain DGGITQSPKYLFRKEGQNVTLSCEQNLNHDAMYWYRQDPGQGLRLIYYSQIVNDFQKGDIAEGYSVSREKKESFPLTVTSAQKNPTAFYLCASSRPGQGIETQYFGPGTRLLVL.

V gene TRBV11-1 combines with J gene TRBJ2-7, with 8 positions matching TRBD2. The length of the CDR3 is 12 residues. CDR1 is SGHAT and CDR2 is FQDESV in the germline V gene (reference sequence). Losses at the gene ends were 5 bases for V and 7 bases for J; bases not matched to a gene: 4. The CDR3 DNA sequence: TGTGCCAGCAGCCGTAGCGGGGCGGAGCAGTACTTC. Its translation: CASSRSGAEQYF.

This chain links TRBV13 with TRBJ2-5; perhaps TRBD2 as D (6 bases). The CDR3 consists of 14 residues. The V and J ends lost 5 bases and 4 bases respectively, with 14 bases between them. The germline V gene has CDR1 PRHDT and CDR2 FYEKMQ (reference sequence). CDR3 sequence (DNA): TGTGCCAGCAGCCGACCCGGGGGAGGAGAGACCCAGTACTTC. Translating it yields CASSRPGGGETQYF.

The chain couples TRBV11-2 to TRBJ1-3; possibly TRBD1 for D (6 bases). CDR1 is SGHAT and CDR2 is FQNNGV in the germline V gene. This CDR3 comprises 15 residues. Deletions cut 7 bases from V and 0 bases from J, with 13 bases between. Here the CDR3 DNA reads TGTGCCAGCACCTCACAGGGAGTCTCTGGAAACACCATATATTTT. Amino acid sequence: CASTSQGVSGNTIYF.

V usage is TRBV27 and J usage is TRBJ1-5; D unclear. This CDR3 is built from 12 residues. V gave up 5 bases and J gave up 3 bases, with 5 bases separating them. Germline CDR1 MNHEY, CDR2 SMNVEV (reference sequence). The chain's CDR3 is CASSRDNQPQHF. In DNA, the CDR3 is TGTGCCAGCAGTCGCGACAATCAGCCCCAGCATTTT.

The chain links TRBV28 to TRBJ1-5; no reliable D call. V shed 2 bases and J shed 0 bases, with 8 bases lying between them. CDR1 and CDR2 (germline): MDHEN, SYDVKM. The CDR3 covers 15 residues. The CDR3 region is CASSLNRGSNQPQHF. In DNA, the CDR3 is TGTGCCAGCAGTTTAAATCGGGGTAGCAATCAGCCCCAGCATTTT.

This rearrangement joins TRBV5-1 to TRBJ2-1; 9 bases align to TRBD2. The CDR3 runs 15 residues. V dropped 2 bases and J dropped 4; count of bases not matched to a gene: 4. Germline-derived CDR1 and CDR2 are SGHRS and YFSETQ. The DNA of the CDR3 is TGCGCCAGCAGCTTAACTAGCGGGCTTTACAATGAGCAGTTCTTC. Translating it yields CASSLTSGLYNEQFF.

The rearrangement joins TRBV9 to TRBJ2-4, with D maybe TRBD2 (6 bases). The CDR3 contains 13 residues. Germline V gene sequence: CDR1 SGDLS, CDR2 YYNGEE. V was trimmed by 4 bases and J by 5 bases, leaving 10 bases between them. CDR3: CASSPPGENIQYF. Here the CDR3 DNA reads TGTGCCAGCAGCCCGCCGGGGGAAAACATTCAGTACTTC.

The chain recombines TRBV6-1 with TRBJ1-3, with D tentatively TRBD1 (5 bases). The germline gives CDR1 MNHNS, CDR2 SASEGT. V was cut by 2 bases and J by 4 bases, with 6 bases left in between. CDR3 length: 13 amino acids. This CDR3 reads CASSERGGNTIYF. The CDR3 nucleotides are TGTGCCAGCAGTGAAAGGGGAGGAAACACCATATATTTT.

The V and J genes are TRBV11-2 and TRBJ2-3; 7 bases are a match to TRBD1. Germline CDR1 is SGHAT and CDR2 is FQNNGV. V dropped 1 base and J dropped 5; count of bases not matched to a gene: 12. There are 17 residues in the CDR3. The CDR3 bases are TGTGCCAGCAGCTTAGTGGTTGGGACAGAACTCTTAGATACGCAGTATTTT. Amino acid sequence: CASSLVVGTELLDTQYF.

The chain joins TRBV11-2 to TRBJ2-7; TRBD1 matches 7 bases. This CDR3 spans 15 amino acids. Trimming took 1 base from V and 5 from J; bases not matched to a gene: 8. Germline assignment: CDR1 SGHAT and CDR2 FQNNGV. The CDR3 region is CASSLVAGGNHEQYF. CDR3 sequence (DNA): TGTGCCAGCAGCTTAGTGGCAGGGGGTAACCACGAGCAGTACTTC. Looking up the rest from reference TRBV11-2 and TRBJ2-7 gives the full variable domain: EAGVAQSPRYKIIEKRQSVAFWCNPISGHATLYWYQQILGQGPKLLIQFQNNGVVDDSQLPKDRFSAERLKGVDSTLKIQPAKLEDSAVYLCASSLVAGGNHEQYFGPGTRLTVT.

This clone has only one observation. Here the CDR3 reads CASSSGTSGINEQYF. In DNA, the CDR3 is TGCGCCAGCAGCTCCGGGACTAGCGGGATTAATGAGCAGTACTTC. V usage is TRBV5-1 and J usage is TRBJ2-7; 13 nucleotides agree with TRBD2. Trimming removed 3 bases from V and 7 bases from J; junction bases left unmatched: 7. This CDR3 has 15 residues. Germline V lookup: CDR1 SGHRS, CDR2 YFSETQ.

The rearrangement joins TRBV4-1 to TRBJ2-1; 9 bases line up with TRBD1. The CDR3 has 15 amino acids. CDR1 is MGHRA and CDR2 is YSYEKL in the germline V gene. After removal of 4 bases from V and 5 bases from J, the junction contained 6 bases not matched to a gene. The CDR3 region is CASSPRTGEDNEQFF. DNA of the CDR3: TGCGCCAGCAGCCCCCGGACAGGGGAAGACAATGAGCAGTTCTTC.

V and J are TRBV10-2 and TRBJ2-7; 7 bases align to TRBD2. The V gene end was trimmed by 5 bases and the J gene end by 3 bases; junction bases not matched to a gene: 4. Per germline, CDR1 WSHSY and CDR2 SAAADI. The CDR3 runs to 13 residues. The CDR3 spells CASSLSSGYEQYF. The CDR3 coding sequence is TGCGCCAGCAGTCTGTCTAGCGGCTACGAGCAGTACTTC.

The chain employs TRBV18 and TRBJ2-1, with TRBD2 matching over 7 bases. Unmatched junction bases numbered 10, after V lost 1 base and J lost 7 bases. Germline assignment: CDR1 KGHSH and CDR2 LQKENI. The CDR3 contains 16 residues. For the CDR3, the DNA is TGTGCCAGCTCACCACGCCGCGGGAGTAGGGGTAATGAGCAGTTCTTC. This encodes CASSPRRGSRGNEQFF. Looking up the rest from reference TRBV18 and TRBJ2-1 gives the full variable domain: NAGVMQNPRHLVRRRGQEARLRCSPMKGHSHVYWYRQLPEEGLKFMVYLQKENIIDESGMPKERFSAEFPKEGPSILRIQQVVRGDSAAYFCASSPRRGSRGNEQFFGPGTRLTVL.

This chain uses TRBV5-4 with TRBJ2-5, with 10 bases aligning to TRBD2. The V and J ends lost 4 bases and 5 bases, in that order; junction bases with no gene match: 5. From germline, CDR1 is SGHNT and CDR2 YYREEE (reference sequence). The CDR3 extends over 14 amino acids. The CDR3 DNA is TGTGCCAGCAGCCACGAGCGGGAGGGTGAGACCCAGTACTTC. It codes for CASSHEREGETQYF.

This chain connects TRBV2 to TRBJ2-3, with 10 bases matching TRBD2. The CDR3 runs to 15 residues. CDR1 SNHLY and CDR2 FYNNEI come from the germline V gene. The trim removed 9 bases at V and 2 bases at J, leaving 8 bases unmatched. DNA for the CDR3: TGTGCCAGTCCTCCGGGACTAGCGAACACAGATACGCAGTATTTT. It codes for CASPPGLANTDTQYF.

This chain joins TRBV28 and TRBJ2-3, with D possibly matching TRBD2 (7 bases). The CDR3 loop spans 12 amino acids. With 8 bases removed from V and 6 bases from J, the gap between germline ends came to 12 bases. Germline CDR1 and CDR2: MDHEN and SYDVKM. CDR3 amino acids: CASLGGADTQYF. The CDR3 coding sequence is TGTGCCAGCCTGGGGGGGGCCGATACGCAGTATTTT.

Only one count was recorded for this clone. Other DNA sequences of this sample code for an identical CDR3. V gene TRBV9 combines with J gene TRBJ2-3; D gene uncertain. Trimming stripped 2 bases from V and 0 bases from J, with 4 bases between. The CDR3 is 13 amino acids. Germline V gives CDR1 SGDLS, CDR2 YYNGEE. In nucleotides, the CDR3 is TGTGCCAGCAGCGTCACTAGCACAGATACGCAGTATTTT. Translated: CASSVTSTDTQYF.

The CDR3 region is CASTLGLVVTGELFF. CDR3 nucleotides: TGCGCCAGCACCCTTGGTCTGGTAGTCACCGGGGAGCTGTTTTTT. This sequence joins TRBV5-1 and TRBJ2-2; D unresolved. CDR3 length equals 15 residues. V was cut by 6 bases and J by 4 bases, with 16 bases left in between. Germline assignment: CDR1 SGHRS and CDR2 YFSETQ.

About this clone itself: One junction end does not reproduce the germline sequence, and a read error may be involved. The chain is built from TRBV19 and TRBJ2-1, with a weak D call TRBD2 (5 bases). Germline CDR1 reads LNHDA; CDR2 reads SQIVND (reference sequence). This CDR3 region has 13 residues. CDR3 protein: CASSIDWTASKLF. Written as DNA, the CDR3 is TGTGCCAGTAGTATAGACTGGACTGCATCAAAGCTCTTC.